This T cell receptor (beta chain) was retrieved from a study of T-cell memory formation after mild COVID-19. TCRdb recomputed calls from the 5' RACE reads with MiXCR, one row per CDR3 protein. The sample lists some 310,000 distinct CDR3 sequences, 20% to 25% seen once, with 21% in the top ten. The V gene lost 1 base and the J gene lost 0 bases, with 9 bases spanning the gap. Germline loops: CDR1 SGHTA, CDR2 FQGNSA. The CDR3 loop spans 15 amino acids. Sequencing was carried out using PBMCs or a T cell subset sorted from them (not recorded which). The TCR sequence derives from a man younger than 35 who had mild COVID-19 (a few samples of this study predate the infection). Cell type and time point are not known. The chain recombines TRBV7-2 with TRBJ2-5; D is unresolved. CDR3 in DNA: TGTGCCAGCAGCTTAGTTGGCTATCACCAAGAGACCCAGTACTTC. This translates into CASSLVGYHQETQYF.